This TCR beta chain comes out of a study of technical replicates of blood from several donors. Assay used: immunoSEQ multiplex PCR; TCRdb lists only in-frame clones, some missing. Of 75,000 to 90,000 clones listed, around nine tenths are singletons. The sequence derives from a human donor in good health. The source material was T cells isolated from PBMCs.

CDR3 coding DNA: TGTGCCACCAGGGCGGGGAGCTCCTACGAGCAGTACTTC. It encodes CATRAGSSYEQYF. V gene TRBV6-1 combines with J gene TRBJ2-7; D is possibly TRBD2 (6 bases). In germline, CDR1 is MNHNS, CDR2 SASEGT. The CDR3 covers 13 residues. Trimming removed 10 bases from V and 0 bases from J, with 13 bases in between.